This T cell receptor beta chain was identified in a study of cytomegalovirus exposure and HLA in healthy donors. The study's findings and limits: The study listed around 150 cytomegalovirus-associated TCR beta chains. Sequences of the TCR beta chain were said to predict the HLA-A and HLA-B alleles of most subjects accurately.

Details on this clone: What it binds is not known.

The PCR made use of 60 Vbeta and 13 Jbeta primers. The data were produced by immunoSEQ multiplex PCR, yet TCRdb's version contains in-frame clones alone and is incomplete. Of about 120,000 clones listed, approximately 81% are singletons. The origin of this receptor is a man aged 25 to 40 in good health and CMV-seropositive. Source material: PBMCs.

The CDR3 DNA reads as TGTGCCAGCAGTAAACGGACTCCTGATTACGAGCAGTACTTC. Encoded protein: CASSKRTPDYEQYF. The chain is built from TRBV7-8 and TRBJ2-7; TRBD2 is a possible D gene (5 bases). V was clipped by 6 bases and J by 4 bases, with 16 bases between them. CDR3 length: 14 residues. In germline, CDR1 is SGHVS, CDR2 FQNEAQ.